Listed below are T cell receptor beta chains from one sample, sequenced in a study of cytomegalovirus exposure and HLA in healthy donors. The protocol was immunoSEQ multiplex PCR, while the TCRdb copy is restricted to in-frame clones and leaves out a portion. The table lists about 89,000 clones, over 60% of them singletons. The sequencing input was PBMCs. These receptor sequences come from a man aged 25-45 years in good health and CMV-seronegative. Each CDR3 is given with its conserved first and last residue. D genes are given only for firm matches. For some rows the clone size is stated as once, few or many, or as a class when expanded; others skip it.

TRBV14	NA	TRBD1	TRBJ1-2	TGTGCCAGCAGCCAACAGGGGGTGGTGCATGGCTACACCTTC	CASSQQGVVHGYTF
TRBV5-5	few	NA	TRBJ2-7	TGTGCCAGCAGCTTGGGCAAGGGGCAGAGCTCCTACGAGCAGTACTTC	CASSLGKGQSSYEQYF
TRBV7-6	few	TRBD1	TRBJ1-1	TGTGCCAGCAGCTTAGGTTACAGGGGAGTCACTGAAGCTTTCTTT	CASSLGYRGVTEAFF
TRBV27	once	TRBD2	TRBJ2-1	TGTGCCAGCAGTTTATTTAGCGGGAGGGCTAGGGATGAGCAGTTCTTC	CASSLFSGRARDEQFF
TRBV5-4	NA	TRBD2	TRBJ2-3	TGTGCCAGCAGCCTTAGCGGGAGTAATCCAGATACGCAGTATTTT	CASSLSGSNPDTQYF
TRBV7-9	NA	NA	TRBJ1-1	TGTGCCAGCAGCGTCAATTTAGGTGGAGGCACTGAAGCTTTCTTT	CASSVNLGGGTEAFF
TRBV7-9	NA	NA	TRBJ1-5	TGTTCCAGCAGCTTAGGGGAGGGGTGGGACAATCAGCCCCAGCATTTT	CSSSLGEGWDNQPQHF
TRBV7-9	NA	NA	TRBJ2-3	TGTGCCAGCAGCTTATCGCTGACAGCAGATACGCAGTATTTT	CASSLSLTADTQYF
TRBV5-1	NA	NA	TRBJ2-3	TGTGCCAGCAGCTTGCAGGGGGGCGTTGGCACAGATACGCAGTATTTT	CASSLQGGVGTDTQYF
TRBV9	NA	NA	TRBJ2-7	TGTGCCAGCAGCGATAATGGGGACTTTATGAAGCAGTACTTC	CASSDNGDFMKQYF
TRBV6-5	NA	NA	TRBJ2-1	TGTGCCAGCAGATTTAGCGGAAGCTCCTACAATAAGCAGTTCTTC	CASRFSGSSYNKQFF
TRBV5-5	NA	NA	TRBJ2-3	TGTGCCAGCAGCTCAAGGATAGGAACAGGGACCCGCGCCGCGGATACGCAGTATTTT	CASSSRIGTGTRAADTQYF
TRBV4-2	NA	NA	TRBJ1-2	TGTGCCAGCAGCCCAAGCATAACAGGTGTTAACTATGGCTACACCTTC	CASSPSITGVNYGYTF
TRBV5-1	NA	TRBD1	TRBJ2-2	TGCGCCAGCAGCCCGCAGGGACAGGATAACGCCGGGGAGCTGTTTTTT	CASSPQGQDNAGELFF
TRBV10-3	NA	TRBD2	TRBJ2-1	TGTGCCATGGCGCTTAGCGGGAGGAATGAGCAGTTCTTC	CAMALSGRNEQFF
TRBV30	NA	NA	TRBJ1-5	TGTGCCTGGAGTGCAGGTATGGGCAATCAGCCCCAGCATTTT	CAWSAGMGNQPQHF
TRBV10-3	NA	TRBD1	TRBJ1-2	TGTGCCATCAGTGAGGCTGGGACAGGGGACTATGGCTACACCTTC	CAISEAGTGDYGYTF
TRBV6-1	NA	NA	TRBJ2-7	TGTGCCAGCAGTCGGACACGCCTGCTCTTCGAGCAGTACTTC	CASSRTRLLFEQYF
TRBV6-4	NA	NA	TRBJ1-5	TGTGCCAGCAGTGTCAGTGAGGGCAATCAGCCCCAGCATTTT	CASSVSEGNQPQHF
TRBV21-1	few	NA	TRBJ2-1	TGTGCCAGCAGCAGGACAGACCTCTACAATGAGCAGTTCTTC	CASSRTDLYNEQFF
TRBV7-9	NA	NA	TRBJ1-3	TGTGCCAGCAGCGACGACAGGAGTTTTGGAAACACCATATATTTT	CASSDDRSFGNTIYF
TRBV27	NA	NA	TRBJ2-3	TGTGCCAGCAGTTTTAAGGGGCCTAGCGGCACAGATACGCAGTATTTT	CASSFKGPSGTDTQYF
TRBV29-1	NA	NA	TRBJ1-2	TGCAGCGTCCATGACCCGGATAGGGGGGGCTATGGCTACACCTTC	CSVHDPDRGGYGYTF
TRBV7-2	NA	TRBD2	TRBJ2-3	TGTGCCAGCAGCTTTAGCGGGAGTCCAGATACGCAGTATTTT	CASSFSGSPDTQYF
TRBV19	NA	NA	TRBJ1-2	TGTGCCAGTAGTGCTGACAGAGCGACCTATGGCTACACCTTC	CASSADRATYGYTF
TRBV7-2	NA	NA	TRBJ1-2	TGTGCCAGCAGCTTTACAGGGTTTTCGAATGGCTACACCTTC	CASSFTGFSNGYTF
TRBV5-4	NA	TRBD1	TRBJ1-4	TGTGCCAGCAGCTTGACCGGACAGGGTCGAACTAATGAAAAACTGTTTTTT	CASSLTGQGRTNEKLFF
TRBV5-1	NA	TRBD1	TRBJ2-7	TGCGCCAGCAGCCAGACAGGGGGGACGAGGATTGGCTACGAGCAGTACTTC	CASSQTGGTRIGYEQYF
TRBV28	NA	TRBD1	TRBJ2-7	TGTGCCAGCAGTTCAACCGACAGGGGAGGCTACGAGCAGTACTTC	CASSSTDRGGYEQYF
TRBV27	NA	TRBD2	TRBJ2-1	TGTGCCAGCAGTTTTGGAGCGGGGGGGCTTAATGAGCAGTTCTTC	CASSFGAGGLNEQFF
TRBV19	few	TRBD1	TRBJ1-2	TGTGCCAGTAGTACCCGGGGACAGGGAGAGGGTGGCTACACCTTC	CASSTRGQGEGGYTF
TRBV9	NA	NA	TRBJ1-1	TGTGCCAGCAGCGCGCTACAGGGTGCGGGTGAAGCTTTCTTT	CASSALQGAGEAFF
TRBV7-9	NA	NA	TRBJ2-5	TGTGCCAGCAGCTTAGGTCGAGGGGCCCCGGGGGTCCAGTACTTC	CASSLGRGAPGVQYF
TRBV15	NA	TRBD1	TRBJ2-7	TGTGCCACCAGCAGACGGCCCCGGGACAGGGTCTACGAGCAGTACTTC	CATSRRPRDRVYEQYF
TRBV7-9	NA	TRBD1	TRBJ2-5	TGTGCCAGCAGCTCCCGGACAGGTCAAGAGACCCAGTACTTC	CASSSRTGQETQYF
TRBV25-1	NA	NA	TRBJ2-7	TGTGCCAGCAGTAACAGGGTTAGTCCCTACGAGCAGTACTTC	CASSNRVSPYEQYF
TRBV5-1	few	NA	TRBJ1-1	TGCGCCAGCCAACAAAGCGGCCCGAACACTGAAGCTTTCTTT	CASQQSGPNTEAFF